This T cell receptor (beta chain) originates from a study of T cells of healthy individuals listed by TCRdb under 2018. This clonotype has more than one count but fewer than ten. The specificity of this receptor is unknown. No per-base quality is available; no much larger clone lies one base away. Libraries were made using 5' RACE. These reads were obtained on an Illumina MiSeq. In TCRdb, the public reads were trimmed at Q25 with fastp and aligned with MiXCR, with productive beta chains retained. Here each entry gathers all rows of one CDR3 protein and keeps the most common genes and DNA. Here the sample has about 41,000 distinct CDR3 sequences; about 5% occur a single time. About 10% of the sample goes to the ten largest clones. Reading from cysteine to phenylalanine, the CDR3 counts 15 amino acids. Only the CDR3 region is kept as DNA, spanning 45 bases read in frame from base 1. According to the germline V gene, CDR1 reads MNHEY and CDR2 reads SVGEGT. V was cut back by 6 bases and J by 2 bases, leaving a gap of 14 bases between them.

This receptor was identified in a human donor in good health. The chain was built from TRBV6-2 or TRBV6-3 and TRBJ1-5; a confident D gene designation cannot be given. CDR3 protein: CASSLGILGNQPQHF. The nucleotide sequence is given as TGTGCCAGCAGCCTCGGGATACTTGGCAATCAGCCCCAGCATTTT.